Sequencing of this T cell receptor (beta chain) was carried out in a study of OX40 agonist ivuxolimab in advanced cancers. Assay used: immunoSEQ multiplex PCR; TCRdb lists only in-frame clones, some missing. The table records roughly 90,000 clones, under 95% of them present only once. The length of the CDR3 is 14 residues. Germline assignment: CDR1 SGHDT and CDR2 YYEEEE. V lost 4 bases, J lost 7 bases, and 8 bases stayed unmatched. Peripheral blood came from all dose cohorts at three timepoints. This clone was counted a single time. This sequence originates from an adult with an advanced solid tumor such as melanoma, head and neck, liver or kidney cancer. This rearrangement joins TRBV5-6 to TRBJ2-7; 10 bases agree with TRBD1. The sample here was CD4+ or CD8+ T cells sorted from blood, taken in a trial of the OX40 agonist ivuxolimab. CDR3 coding DNA: TGTGCCAGCAGCCCAGGGACAGGGGTCGGGGAGCAGTACTTC. It encodes CASSPGTGVGEQYF.